These 5 T cell receptor beta chains were all obtained from the same sample, sequenced in a study of control samples from healthy donors and cancer patients. Clones were read by immunoSEQ multiplex PCR, and TCRdb kept only the in-frame ones, dropping some. The sample holds roughly 130,000 clones, about 94% seen once. Sequencing input: PBMCs. The receptors here all came from a man aged 55-75 years with colorectal cancer.

The chain joins TRBV29-1 to TRBJ1-1, with 8 nucleotides matching TRBD1. CDR1 and CDR2 (germline): SQVTM, ANQGSEA. The CDR3 is made up of 13 amino acids. The junction had 4 bases not matched to a gene; V was cut back by 6 bases and J by 1 base. The CDR3 here is CSVKGQANTEAFF. DNA of the CDR3: TGCAGCGTGAAGGGACAGGCGAACACTGAAGCTTTCTTT.

The chain recombines TRBV18 with TRBJ2-7; D possibly corresponds to TRBD2 (6 bases). The CDR3 loop spans 13 amino acids. Trimming cost V 4 bases and J 2 bases, with 9 bases left between them. Germline V lookup: CDR1 KGHSH, CDR2 LQKENI. CDR3 DNA sequence: TGTGCCAGCTCACTCGGGACTCCCTACGAGCAGTACTTC. This sequence encodes CASSLGTPYEQYF. Looking up the rest from reference TRBV18 and TRBJ2-7 gives the full variable domain: NAGVMQNPRHLVRRRGQEARLRCSPMKGHSHVYWYRQLPEEGLKFMVYLQKENIIDESGMPKERFSAEFPKEGPSILRIQQVVRGDSAAYFCASSLGTPYEQYFGPGTRLTVT.

The chain couples TRBV7-9 to TRBJ2-3, with 9 bases that match TRBD2. The ends lost 1 base at V and 2 bases at J; junction bases unmatched: 1. The CDR3 runs to 15 residues. The germline V gene encodes CDR1 SEHNR and CDR2 FQNEAQ (reference sequence). CDR3 protein: CASSLGGGATDTQYF. The CDR3 DNA sequence: TGTGCCAGCAGCTTAGGCGGGGGGGCCACAGATACGCAGTATTTT.

The sample holds a few counts of this clone. The rearrangement uses TRBV5-4 and TRBJ2-1; TRBD2 aligns across 9 bases. The junction had 7 bases not matched to a gene; V was cut back by 2 bases and J by 4 bases. Germline V gene data show CDR1 as SGHNT and CDR2 as YYREEE (reference sequence). CDR3 length equals 16 residues. The CDR3 DNA sequence: TGTGCCAGCAGCTTTGAAATTAGCGGGGGTTACAATGAGCAGTTCTTC. It is translated as CASSFEISGGYNEQFF.

V is TRBV28 and J is TRBJ2-5; D remains ambiguous. CDR3 length: 20 residues. Looked up from germline, CDR1 is MDHEN and CDR2 is SYDVKM. Trimming pared 0 bases from V and 5 bases from J, leaving 28 bases between. CDR3 DNA sequence: TGTGCCAGCAGTTTATGTTTCCTTATTTCCCCTTACTATGACGGGGAGACCCAGTACTTC. It translates to CASSLCFLISPYYDGETQYF. Based on the CDR3 plus reference TRBV28 and TRBJ2-5, the full variable domain is DVKVTQSSRYLVKRTGEKVFLECVQDMDHENMFWYRQDPGLGLRLIYFSYDVKMKEKGDIPEGYSVSREKKERFSLILESASTNQTSMYLCASSLCFLISPYYDGETQYFGPGTRLLVL.